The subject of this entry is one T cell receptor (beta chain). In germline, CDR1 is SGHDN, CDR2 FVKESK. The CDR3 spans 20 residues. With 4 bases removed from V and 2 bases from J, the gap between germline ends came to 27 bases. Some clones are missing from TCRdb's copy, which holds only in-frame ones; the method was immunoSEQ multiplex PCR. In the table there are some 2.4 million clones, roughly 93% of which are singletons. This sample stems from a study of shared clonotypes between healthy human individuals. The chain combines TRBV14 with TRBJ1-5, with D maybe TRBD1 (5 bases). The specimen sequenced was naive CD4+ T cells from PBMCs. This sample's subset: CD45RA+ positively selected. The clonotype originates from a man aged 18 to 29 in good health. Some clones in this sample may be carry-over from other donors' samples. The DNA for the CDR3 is TGTGCCAGCAGCCTTCTTAGTGGGGCCTATCTTACCAAAGGCAATCAGCCCCAGCATTTT. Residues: CASSLLSGAYLTKGNQPQHF. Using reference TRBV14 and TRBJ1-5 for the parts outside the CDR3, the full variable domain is EAGVTQFPSHSVIEKGQTVTLRCDPISGHDNLYWYRRVMGKEIKFLLHFVKESKQDESGMPNNRFLAERTGGTYSTLKVQPAELEDSGVYFCASSLLSGAYLTKGNQPQHFGDGTRLSIL.